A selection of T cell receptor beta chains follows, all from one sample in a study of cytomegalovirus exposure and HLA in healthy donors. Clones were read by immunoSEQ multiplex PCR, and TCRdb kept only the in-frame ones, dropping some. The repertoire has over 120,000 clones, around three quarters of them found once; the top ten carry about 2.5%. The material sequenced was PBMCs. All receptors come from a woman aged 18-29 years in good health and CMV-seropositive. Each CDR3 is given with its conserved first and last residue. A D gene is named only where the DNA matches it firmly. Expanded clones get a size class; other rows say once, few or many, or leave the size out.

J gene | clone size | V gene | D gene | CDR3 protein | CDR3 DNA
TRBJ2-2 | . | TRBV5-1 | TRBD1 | CASSNTISGTAGELFF | TGCGCCAGCAGCAATACAATATCGGGGACAGCCGGGGAGCTGTTTTTT
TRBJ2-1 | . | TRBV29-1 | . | CSLGEGVYNEQFF | TGCAGCCTGGGGGAGGGGGTATACAATGAGCAGTTCTTC
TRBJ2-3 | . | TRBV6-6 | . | CASSYLGGTDTQYF | TGTGCCAGCAGTTACCTTGGCGGTACAGATACGCAGTATTTT
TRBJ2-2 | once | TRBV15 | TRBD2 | CATKSGGARDGELFF | TGTGCCACCAAGAGCGGGGGGGCCAGAGACGGGGAGCTGTTTTTT
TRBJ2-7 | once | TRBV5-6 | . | CASSYLRVYEQYF | TGTGCCAGCAGTTACTTGAGAGTGTACGAGCAGTACTTC
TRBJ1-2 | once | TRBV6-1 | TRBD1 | CASSLGQNYGYTF | TGTGCCAGCAGTTTGGGACAGAACTATGGCTACACCTTC
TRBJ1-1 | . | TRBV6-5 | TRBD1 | CASSYSKGTGGDEAFF | TGTGCCAGCAGTTACTCGAAAGGGACAGGGGGTGATGAAGCTTTCTTT
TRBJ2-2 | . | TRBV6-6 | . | CASSKGDETGELFF | TGTGCCAGCAGCAAGGGGGACGAAACCGGGGAGCTGTTTTTT
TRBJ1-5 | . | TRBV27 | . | CASSLGGGNQPQHF | TGTGCCAGCAGCCTAGGGGGGGGCAATCAGCCCCAGCATTTT
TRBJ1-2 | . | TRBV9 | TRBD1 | CASSGTGGNYGYTF | TGTGCCAGCAGCGGGACAGGGGGGAATTATGGCTACACCTTC
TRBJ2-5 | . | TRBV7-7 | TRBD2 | CASSTRTSGGMETQYF | TGTGCCAGCAGCACCCGGACTAGCGGGGGTATGGAGACCCAGTACTTC
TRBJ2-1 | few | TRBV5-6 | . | CASSLRPIRNEQFF | TGTGCCAGCAGCTTGCGTCCTATTCGGAATGAGCAGTTCTTC
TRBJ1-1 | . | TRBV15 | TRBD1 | CATSERGRRTEAFF | TGTGCCACCAGCGAGAGGGGGCGTCGAACTGAAGCTTTCTTT
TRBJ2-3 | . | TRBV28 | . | CATSRADTQYF | TGTGCCACCTCACGCGCAGATACGCAGTATTTT
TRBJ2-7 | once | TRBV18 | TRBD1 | CASSQGDRDYEQYF | TGTGCCAGCTCACAGGGGGACAGGGACTACGAGCAGTACTTC
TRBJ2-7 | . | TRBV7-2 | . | CASSLVGQGYEQYF | TGTGCCAGCAGCTTAGTTGGGCAGGGCTACGAGCAGTACTTC
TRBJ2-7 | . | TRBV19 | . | CASKSGVEQYF | TGTGCCAGTAAATCAGGGGTCGAGCAGTACTTC
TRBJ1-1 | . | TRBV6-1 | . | CASSKGGSTEAFF | TGTGCCAGCTCCAAGGGGGGGAGCACTGAAGCTTTCTTT
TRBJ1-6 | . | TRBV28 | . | CASSGGLGYNSPLHF | TGTGCCAGCAGTGGAGGGCTTGGGTATAATTCACCCCTCCACTTT
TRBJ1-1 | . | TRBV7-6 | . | CASSSSGQSEAFF | TGTGCCAGCAGCTCTAGCGGGCAGAGTGAAGCTTTCTTT
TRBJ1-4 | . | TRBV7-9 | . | CASSLSVGARTDEKLFF | TGTGCCAGCAGCTTATCGGTGGGGGCACGCACGGATGAAAAACTGTTTTTT
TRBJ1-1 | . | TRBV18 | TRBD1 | CASRRGSGNTEAFF | TGTGCCAGCCGCAGGGGGTCCGGGAACACTGAAGCTTTCTTT
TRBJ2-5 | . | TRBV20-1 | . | CSARLVETQYF | TGCAGTGCTCGCTTAGTCGAGACCCAGTACTTC
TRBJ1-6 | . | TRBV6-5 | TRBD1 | CASSYSRTGNNSPLHF | TGTGCCAGCAGTTACTCAAGGACAGGCAATAATTCACCCCTCCACTTT
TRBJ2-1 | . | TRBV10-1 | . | CASSDGNEQFF | TGCGCCAGCAGTGACGGCAATGAGCAGTTCTTC
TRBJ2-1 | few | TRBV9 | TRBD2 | CASSVGSGTYNEQFF | TGTGCCAGCAGCGTAGGAAGCGGGACCTACAATGAGCAGTTCTTC
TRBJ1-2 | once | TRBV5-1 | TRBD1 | CASSPRTGSNYGYTF | TGCGCCAGCAGCCCTCGGACAGGATCTAACTATGGCTACACCTTC
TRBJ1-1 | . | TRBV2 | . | CATGGRRDTEAFF | TGTGCCACCGGCGGGCGGAGGGACACTGAAGCTTTCTTT
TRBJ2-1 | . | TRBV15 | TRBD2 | CATSAPGGGSSYNEQFF | TGTGCCACCAGCGCCCCCGGCGGGGGTAGCTCCTACAATGAGCAGTTCTTC
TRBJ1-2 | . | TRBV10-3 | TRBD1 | CAISEYGTGSYGYTF | TGTGCCATCAGTGAGTACGGGACAGGGAGTTATGGCTACACCTTC
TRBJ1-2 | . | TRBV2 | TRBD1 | CASSLDRVDGYTF | TGTGCCAGCAGCCTGGACAGGGTTGATGGCTACACCTTC
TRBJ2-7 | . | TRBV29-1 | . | CSVVSRSSYEQYF | TGCAGCGTTGTCAGCCGGAGCTCCTACGAGCAGTACTTC